The 9 T cell receptor beta chains reported below all come from one sample, sequenced in a study of regulatory T cells in long-lasting Graves disease. Noted time point: newly diagnosed GD, antithyroid drugs for less than 3 months. PBMCs provided the RNA from which the TCR library was made. For TCR beta, libraries came from iRepertoire HTBI primers and Arm-PCR of CDR3 regions. TCRdb re-called the multiplex PCR reads through MiXCR, storing one row per CDR3 protein. The table lists 360,000 or so distinct CDR3 sequences, around 15% of them singletons, with roughly a fifth in the top ten. These data also formed part of another study, on T cells in Graves' hyperthyroidism and ophthalmopathy.

Sequencing used peripheral blood mononuclear cells (PBMCs), obtained at new diagnosis, from a patient treated with antithyroid drugs. The receptors derive from a woman between 18 and 29 years old with Graves disease.

This clonotype has more than one count but fewer than ten. This sequence joins TRBV10-3 and TRBJ2-1; D is uncertain. Trimming pared 3 bases from V and 1 base from J, leaving 10 bases between. Germline V CDR1 and CDR2: ENHRY, SYGVKD. The CDR3 covers 15 residues. The CDR3 loop is CAISDGFGSYNEQFF. CDR3 DNA sequence: TGTGCCATCAGTGACGGTTTTGGGTCCTACAATGAGCAGTTCTTC.

This clonotype was counted ten times or more. For the CDR3, the DNA is TGTGCCAGCAGCTTAGAAGGCATCGGAAACGACGAGCAGTACTTC. Residues: CASSLEGIGNDEQYF. The V gene is TRBV7-9, the J gene TRBJ2-7, with unresolved D. CDR3 length: 15 residues. Deletions cut 1 base from V and 5 bases from J, with 15 bases between. The germline gives CDR1 SEHNR, CDR2 FQNEAQ (reference sequence). The full variable domain, in which reference TRBV7-9 and TRBJ2-7 provide the parts outside the CDR3, is DTGVSQNPRHKITKRGQNVTFRCDPISEHNRLYWYRQTLGQGPEFLTYFQNEAQLEKSRLLSDRFSAERPKGSFSTLEIQRTEQGDSAMYLCASSLEGIGNDEQYFGPGTRLTVT.

This clonotype was counted at least ten times. The rearrangement joins TRBV20-1 to TRBJ2-5; unclear D gene. Germline V gives CDR1 DFQATT, CDR2 SNEGSKA (reference sequence). Trimming shortened V by 5 bases and J by 3 bases, and 13 bases separated the two germline ends. The CDR3 length is 13 residues. The CDR3 spells CSAFKTGEETQYF. The CDR3 DNA reads TGCAGTGCTTTTAAAACCGGCGAAGAGACCCAGTACTTC.

A few counts support this clonotype. The V and J genes are TRBV4-1 and TRBJ2-3; D may match TRBD1 or TRBD2 (5 bases each). V was trimmed by 1 base and J by 3 bases, leaving 11 bases between them. This CDR3 has 15 residues. CDR1 MGHRA and CDR2 YSYEKL come from the germline V gene. The CDR3 DNA reads TGCGCCAGCAGCCAAGGAGAAGGGACGACAGATACGCAGTATTTT. It translates to CASSQGEGTTDTQYF.

This clonotype was observed at least ten times. In DNA form, the CDR3 reads TGTGCCAGTAAACCCTCCGGGACAGGGGGCGAGCAGTACTTC. It encodes CASKPSGTGGEQYF. V gene TRBV19 combines with J gene TRBJ2-7; TRBD1 matches at 11 bases. The germline V gene has CDR1 LNHDA and CDR2 SQIVND (reference sequence). The CDR3 has 14 residues. J was trimmed by 6 bases and V by 7 bases; bases with no gene match: 8.

There are a few counts of this clonotype. This chain uses TRBV7-9 with TRBJ2-5, with unresolved D. The CDR3 length is 14 residues. The V end lost 5 bases, the J end lost 6 bases, and 16 bases lay between the germline ends. The germline V gene encodes CDR1 SEHNR and CDR2 FQNEAQ (reference sequence). The CDR3 here is CASSGFTSVKTQYF. The CDR3 coding sequence is TGTGCCAGCAGCGGGTTCACAAGCGTTAAGACCCAGTACTTC.

The V call is TRBV7-8, the J call TRBJ2-5; 10 bases agree with TRBD2. Germline V gives CDR1 SGHVS, CDR2 FQNEAQ. This CDR3 region has 17 residues. V dropped 1 base and J dropped 2; count of bases not matched to a gene: 7. The CDR3 DNA sequence: TGTGCCAGCAGCTTAGGTCGGCTAGCGGGGGAGCAAGAGACCCAGTACTTC. This gives the protein CASSLGRLAGEQETQYF. Based on the CDR3 plus reference TRBV7-8 and TRBJ2-5, the full variable domain is GAGVSQSPRYKVAKRGQDVALRCDPISGHVSLFWYQQALGQGPEFLTYFQNEAQLDKSGLPSDRFFAERPEGSVSTLKIQRTQQEDSAVYLCASSLGRLAGEQETQYFGPGTRLLVL.

This clonotype came up once. A much more abundant neighbour one base away suggests this may be a read error. The V and J genes are TRBV13 and TRBJ1-2; D not certain. V shed 4 bases and J shed 6 bases, with 15 bases lying between them. CDR3 length equals 14 residues. CDR1 and CDR2 from the germline V gene are PRHDT and FYEKMQ (reference sequence). The CDR3 nucleotides are TGTGCCAGCAGCTCGAGACGGGTCCCTCATGGCTACACCTTC. As protein: CASSSRRVPHGYTF.

This clonotype was seen ten or more times. Just one base apart from a much larger clone, this may be a read error. The rearrangement links TRBV28 to TRBJ2-5; no clear D. V was pared by 6 bases and J by 2 bases, with 1 base between. CDR3 length equals 10 residues. Germline V gene data show CDR1 as MDHEN and CDR2 as SYDVKM. In DNA, the CDR3 is TGTGCCAGCAGGCAAGAGACCCAGTACTTC. Protein product: CASRQETQYF.